Shown below are 30 T cell receptor beta chains from a single sample sequenced in a study of cytomegalovirus exposure and HLA in healthy donors. Generated by immunoSEQ multiplex PCR, the TCRdb table keeps only in-frame clones and is missing some. This table has about 330,000 clones, 86% appearing once. Sequenced sample: PBMCs. The origin of the receptors is a woman younger than 35 in good health and CMV-seronegative.

This clone was counted a single time. The rearrangement links TRBV28 to TRBJ1-2; no reliable D call. The germline V gene encodes CDR1 MDHEN and CDR2 SYDVKM. V dropped 10 bases and J dropped 0 bases, with 6 bases sitting between them. This CDR3 has 11 amino acids. Here the CDR3 reads CATGSNYGYTF. The CDR3 region has the DNA TGTGCCACGGGTTCTAACTATGGCTACACCTTC.

The chain uses TRBV28 and TRBJ2-7; tentative D call: TRBD1 (5 bases). In germline, CDR1 is MDHEN, CDR2 SYDVKM. The V end lost 6 bases, the J end lost 6 bases, and 12 bases lay between the germline ends. The CDR3 has 12 residues. For the CDR3, the DNA is TGTGCCAGCAGCGCCTGGGGCCTCGAGCAGTACTTC. It yields the protein CASSAWGLEQYF.

The J gene is TRBJ1-1, the V gene TRBV28; D call uncertain. The CDR3 consists of 13 residues. Trimming took off 8 bases at V and 0 bases at J, with 10 bases between the two ends. The germline V gene encodes CDR1 MDHEN and CDR2 SYDVKM. As DNA, the CDR3 is TGTGCCAGCCTCTCTCTATTGAACACTGAAGCTTTCTTT. It yields the protein CASLSLLNTEAFF.

The CDR3 nucleotides read TGTGCCAGCAGTGCGACTAGCGGGAGTTGGGATGAGCAGTTCTTC. Amino acids: CASSATSGSWDEQFF. The chain recombines TRBV2 with TRBJ2-1, with 12 bases that match TRBD2. The length of the CDR3 is 15 residues. CDR1 is SNHLY and CDR2 is FYNNEI in the germline V gene. V trimming: 4 bases; J trimming: 8 bases; junction bases outside the gene matches: 6.

The rearrangement uses TRBV6-5 and TRBJ2-3; maybe TRBD2 (6 bases). This CDR3 region has 15 residues. Trimming removed 5 bases at V and 0 bases at J, with 12 bases between. Germline V gene sequence: CDR1 MNHEY, CDR2 SVGAGI. The CDR3 nucleotides are TGTGCCAGCAGTCCCGGGAGCGGAAGCACAGATACGCAGTATTTT. This codes for CASSPGSGSTDTQYF.

This CDR3 is CASSPGLAGGELEETQYF. CDR3 sequence (DNA): TGTGCCAGCAGTCCGGGACTAGCGGGAGGGGAGCTGGAAGAGACCCAGTACTTC. The chain has TRBV27 and TRBJ2-5; 16 bases fit TRBD2. The germline V gene encodes CDR1 MNHEY and CDR2 SMNVEV (reference sequence). The junction had 9 bases not matched to a gene; V was cut back by 5 bases and J by 3 bases. This CDR3 region has 18 residues.

The CDR3 region has the DNA TGTGCCAGCCACTCACCGGAAGGCGGCTACGAGCAGTACTTC. Amino acids: CASHSPEGGYEQYF. The rearrangement joins TRBV18 to TRBJ2-7; no firm D call. V was trimmed by 8 bases and J by 3 bases, leaving 17 bases between them. CDR1 and CDR2 from the germline V gene are KGHSH and LQKENI. The CDR3 contains 14 residues.

The V call is TRBV7-9, the J call TRBJ1-5; D not certain. Germline CDR1 and CDR2: SEHNR and FQNEAQ (reference sequence). V lost 1 base and J 9 bases, leaving 10 bases between the germline ends. The CDR3 is 13 amino acids. This CDR3 is CASSLGRERPQHF. In nucleotides, the CDR3 is TGTGCCAGCAGCTTAGGGAGGGAACGGCCCCAGCATTTT.

V usage is TRBV15 and J usage is TRBJ1-5; 10 positions match TRBD1. The CDR3 sequence is 19 residues long. Germline values: CDR1 LNHNV, CDR2 YYDKDF (reference sequence). With 3 bases clipped from V and 0 bases from J, the junction kept 11 bases outside the gene matches. The CDR3 bases are TGTGCCACCAGCAGGTCCCCGGGACAGGGGACCTATAGCAATCAGCCCCAGCATTTT. It yields the protein CATSRSPGQGTYSNQPQHF.

The chain links TRBV6-5 to TRBJ2-2; no clear D gene. Germline V gives CDR1 MNHEY, CDR2 SVGAGI. This CDR3 contains 14 residues. Trimming pared 0 bases from V and 7 bases from J, leaving 9 bases between. CDR3 region: CASSYSFFGGELFF. CDR3 bases: TGTGCCAGCAGTTACTCCTTTTTCGGCGGGGAGCTGTTTTTT.

This CDR3 is CASSGQTNEQFF. As DNA, the CDR3 is TGTGCCAGCAGTGGACAGACAAATGAGCAGTTCTTC. The chain employs TRBV6-1 and TRBJ2-1; a possible D gene is TRBD1 (5 bases). The CDR3 spans 12 residues. Per the germline V gene, CDR1 is MNHNS and CDR2 is SASEGT. The V and J ends lost 4 bases and 7 bases respectively, with 8 bases between them.

The sample holds one count of this clone. This chain joins TRBV6-5 and TRBJ2-5; 7 bases match TRBD1. Germline V lookup: CDR1 MNHEY, CDR2 SVGAGI. J lost 5 bases, V lost 0 bases, and 3 bases had no gene match. The CDR3 sequence is 14 residues long. The CDR3 nucleotides read TGTGCCAGCAGTTACTCAGACAGGGACGAGACCCAGTACTTC. Translating it yields CASSYSDRDETQYF.

The chain uses TRBV28 and TRBJ1-5; tentatively, D is TRBD1 (5 bases). The CDR3 length is 17 residues. Germline V CDR1 and CDR2: MDHEN, SYDVKM. V lost 3 bases and J lost 0, with 15 bases in between. The CDR3 nucleotides are TGTGCCAGCAGTTTGGGGCGGGGCAGGAATAGCAATCAGCCCCAGCATTTT. Translated, it gives CASSLGRGRNSNQPQHF.

The CDR3 loop is CASSLGREGLTYNEQFF. CDR3 sequence (DNA): TGTGCCAGCAGCTTAGGGCGGGAGGGACTCACCTACAATGAGCAGTTCTTC. The V and J genes are TRBV7-9 and TRBJ2-1; 9 bases align to TRBD2. This CDR3 region has 17 residues. Trimming cost V 1 base and J 2 bases; bases outside gene matches: 6. Looked up from germline, CDR1 is SEHNR and CDR2 is FQNEAQ (reference sequence).

The chain combines TRBV5-1 with TRBJ2-7, with 8 bases aligning to TRBD2. This CDR3 is built from 15 residues. Losses at the gene ends were 3 bases for V and 5 bases for J; bases not matched to a gene: 10. Germline V gives CDR1 SGHRS, CDR2 YFSETQ. The CDR3 DNA reads TGCGCCAGCAGCTCCTCTAGCGGGCGCCTCGACGAGCAGTACTTC. Its translation is CASSSSSGRLDEQYF.

The CDR3 region is CASTGTGRRDGYTF. The CDR3 DNA follows: TGTGCCAGTACCGGGACAGGTAGGAGGGATGGCTACACCTTC. The rearrangement uses TRBV19 and TRBJ1-2; 8 bases are a match to TRBD1. Unmatched junction bases numbered 10, after V lost 7 bases and J lost 6 bases. This CDR3 has 14 residues. Per germline, CDR1 LNHDA and CDR2 SQIVND (reference sequence).

The V call is TRBV28, the J call TRBJ1-2, with D perhaps matching TRBD1 (5 bases). CDR3 size: 12 residues. The germline V and J ends were trimmed by 7 bases and 3 bases, with 9 bases remaining between them. CDR1 and CDR2 from the germline V gene are MDHEN and SYDVKM. CDR3 nucleotides: TGTGCCAGCAACGGGGGGGACTATGGCTACACCTTC. It is translated as CASNGGDYGYTF.

V gene TRBV20-1 combines with J gene TRBJ1-2, with TRBD1 matching 9 bases. The J segment lost 3 bases and the V segment lost 8 bases, leaving 1 base of the junction unmatched. Germline V gene sequence: CDR1 DFQATT, CDR2 SNEGSKA (reference sequence). This CDR3 contains 11 residues. DNA of the CDR3: TGCAGTTGGGACAGGGACTATGGCTACACCTTC. As protein: CSWDRDYGYTF.

Of note for this clone: Possible read error: a much larger clone is one base away. This chain links TRBV9 with TRBJ2-2, with TRBD2 identical over 11 bases. V lost 4 bases to trimming and J lost 6 bases; unmatched junction nucleotides: 2. The CDR3 extends over 14 amino acids. The germline CDR1 and CDR2 sequences are SGDLS and YYNGEE. The CDR3 DNA follows: TGTGCCAGCAGCCCGGGACTAGCGGCCGGGGAGCTGTTTTTT. This sequence encodes CASSPGLAAGELFF.

This sequence joins TRBV2 and TRBJ2-3, with D possibly TRBD1 on 5 matching bases. CDR3 length equals 12 residues. Germline V gene lookup returns CDR1 SNHLY and CDR2 FYNNEI. The V and J ends lost 8 bases and 4 bases respectively, with 10 bases between them. The CDR3 coding sequence is TGTGCCAGCGGGCAGGGCTCAGATACGCAGTATTTT. It yields the protein CASGQGSDTQYF.

This clone was seen just once. This may stem from a read error, because a much larger clone lies one nucleotide away. This rearrangement joins TRBV7-2 to TRBJ1-1; D call uncertain. Germline V gene lookup returns CDR1 SGHTA and CDR2 FQGNSA. Trimming pared 1 base from V and 1 base from J, leaving 7 bases between. This CDR3 is 14 amino acids long. CDR3 sequence (DNA): TGTGCCAGCAGCTTAGGTCATCAGAACACTGAAGCTTTCTTT. This translates into CASSLGHQNTEAFF.

The chain is built from TRBV5-1 and TRBJ2-7, with D possibly TRBD1 on 5 matching bases. The CDR3 is 14 amino acids. The V end lost 5 bases, the J end lost 1 base, and 13 bases lay between the germline ends. Looked up from germline, CDR1 is SGHRS and CDR2 is YFSETQ. The CDR3, as DNA: TGCGCCAGCAGGCTTCAGGGCAGTTCCTACGAGCAGTACTTC. This gives the protein CASRLQGSSYEQYF.

The chain combines TRBV28 with TRBJ1-1; no definite D call. Germline lookup yields CDR1 MDHEN and CDR2 SYDVKM. V lost 10 bases and J 1 base, leaving 19 bases between the germline ends. CDR3 length: 15 amino acids. The CDR3 loop is CATIGAVYWNTEAFF. DNA for the CDR3: TGTGCCACTATTGGAGCCGTTTATTGGAACACTGAAGCTTTCTTT.

This clone appeared once. V usage is TRBV6-5 and J usage is TRBJ1-2; perhaps TRBD1 as D (5 bases). The germline V gene encodes CDR1 MNHEY and CDR2 SVGAGI. The germline V and J ends were trimmed by 4 bases and 8 bases, with 11 bases remaining between them. The CDR3 spans 12 residues. The CDR3: CASSLSGGGYTF. The CDR3 coding sequence is TGTGCCAGCAGTTTAAGTGGGGGGGGCTACACCTTC.

The chain couples TRBV9 to TRBJ2-7, with 12 bases aligning to TRBD1. The V gene's germline CDR1 is SGDLS and CDR2 YYNGEE. The CDR3 length is 15 residues. With V trimmed by 3 bases and J by 4 bases, 5 bases remained unmatched. The CDR3 here is CASSAGTGGPYEQYF. The CDR3 DNA reads TGTGCCAGCAGCGCCGGGACAGGGGGCCCATACGAGCAGTACTTC.

V and J are TRBV7-8 and TRBJ2-7; TRBD1 matches 7 bases. Germline V gene data show CDR1 as SGHVS and CDR2 as FQNEAQ. V was clipped by 5 bases and J by 1 base; unmatched bases: 8. The CDR3 spans 15 residues. CDR3 nucleotides: TGTGCCAGCAGCCCTCGGGACAGCCTTTCCTACGAGCAGTACTTC. Protein sequence: CASSPRDSLSYEQYF.

The CDR3 DNA reads as TGTGCCAGTTCAACAGGGGGCTTGGAGACCCAGTACTTC. Amino acid sequence: CASSTGGLETQYF. The chain couples TRBV7-3 to TRBJ2-5, with 9 bases identical to TRBD1. The germline CDR1 and CDR2 sequences are SGHTA and FQGTGA. Trimming at V came to 9 bases and at J to 5 bases, leaving 7 bases not matched to a gene. There are 13 residues in the CDR3.

Worth noting for this clone: The same CDR3 is also encoded by other DNA sequences in this sample. The chain recombines TRBV6-5 with TRBJ2-1, with 9 bases fitting TRBD1. V was clipped by 6 bases and J by 1 base; unmatched bases: 1. Germline V lookup: CDR1 MNHEY, CDR2 SVGAGI. The CDR3 contains 14 residues. Here the CDR3 DNA reads TGTGCCAGCAGCGGGACAGGGTCCTACAATGAGCAGTTCTTC. This gives the protein CASSGTGSYNEQFF.

V is TRBV6-5 and J is TRBJ2-5, with TRBD1 as a possible D gene (10 bases). Trimming took off 8 bases at V and 5 bases at J, with 21 bases between the two ends. CDR3 length: 15 amino acids. The germline gives CDR1 MNHEY, CDR2 SVGAGI. This chain's CDR3 is CASLRGGQGPETQYF. CDR3 coding DNA: TGTGCCAGCCTGCGGGGGGGACAGGGGCCTGAGACCCAGTACTTC.

The V and J genes are TRBV27 and TRBJ2-1; 9 nucleotides align to TRBD2. The CDR3 runs to 15 residues. Germline lookup yields CDR1 MNHEY and CDR2 SMNVEV (reference sequence). The junction had 10 bases not matched to a gene; V was cut back by 8 bases and J by 5 bases. The CDR3 sequence is CASLVSGRHNNEQFF. The CDR3 bases are TGTGCCAGCCTGGTTAGCGGGAGACACAACAATGAGCAGTTCTTC.